These 3 T cell receptor beta chains originate from one sample sequenced in a study of radiotherapy plus CTLA-4 blockade in lung cancer. The method was immunoSEQ multiplex PCR; TCRdb's version includes in-frame clones alone and lacks a portion of them. Of around 95,000 clones in the sample, 80% to 90% were seen once. The source was peripheral blood, collected from a patient treated with radiotherapy plus ipilimumab. These receptors were collected from a human donor with non-small cell lung cancer who had stable disease on radiotherapy plus ipilimumab.

Only a few counts were recorded for this clone. The chain uses TRBV6-6 and TRBJ2-7, with no clear D. The CDR3 consists of 15 residues. Trimming pared 6 bases from V and 2 bases from J, leaving 17 bases between. Germline V gene data show CDR1 as MNHNY and CDR2 as SVGAGI (reference sequence). This CDR3 reads CASRAPVSPPYEQYF. The CDR3 bases are TGTGCCAGCAGGGCCCCCGTTTCGCCCCCCTACGAGCAGTACTTC.

This chain links TRBV7-6 with TRBJ1-6; TRBD1 might be the D (5 bases). V lost 1 base to trimming and J lost 7 bases, with 8 bases between them. CDR1 is SGHVS, CDR2 FNYEAQ, per germline. The CDR3 length is 14 residues. The CDR3 loop reads CASSLGGRNSPLHF. The CDR3, as DNA: TGTGCCAGCAGCTTAGGGGGCAGAAATTCACCCCTCCACTTT.

This clone was picked up one time. The gene calls are TRBV5-1 and TRBJ1-1; D remains ambiguous. Between the trimmed V and J ends, which lost 0 bases and 5 bases, there was a span of 11 bases. Germline CDR1 reads SGHRS; CDR2 reads YFSETQ. CDR3 length equals 14 residues. The CDR3: CASSLAQSGTEAFF. The CDR3 DNA is TGCGCCAGCAGCTTGGCTCAATCAGGAACTGAAGCTTTCTTT.